This is a list of T cell receptor beta chains from one sample in a study of blood T cell repertoires in COVID-19. Clones were read by immunoSEQ multiplex PCR, and TCRdb kept only the in-frame ones, dropping some. The table has approximately 260,000 clones, almost 90% seen once. Sequenced input: peripheral blood. Receptor source: an older woman with COVID-19, enrolled during active disease. The conserved cysteine and the conserved F or W are not part of the CDR3 here. The order of the fields is J gene, D gene, V gene, CDR3 protein. The D gene is left open where the match is weak.

TRBJ1-2	.	TRBV7-2	ASSLWGEGGYT
TRBJ1-6	.	TRBV7-3	ASSLTGDSPLH
TRBJ1-2	TRBD1	TRBV11-2	ASSLTGGWYGYT
TRBJ2-1	TRBD1	TRBV9	ASSARDSSDYNEQF
TRBJ2-1	TRBD2	TRBV5-4	ASSFGGGDNEQF
TRBJ1-2	.	TRBV2	ASRAGVNYGYT
TRBJ2-1	.	TRBV6-2/TRBV6-3	ASSYSPGFSYNEQF
TRBJ2-1	.	TRBV10-3	AISQTDRAHEQF
TRBJ2-7	TRBD2	TRBV7-6	ASSPLPQRGSGNEQY
TRBJ1-4	TRBD1	TRBV4-1	ASSRGQGPNEKLF
TRBJ2-3	.	TRBV6-6	ASSPQTGSTDTQY
TRBJ1-2	TRBD1	TRBV11-3	ASSGQGYGYT
TRBJ1-2	TRBD1	TRBV5-4	ASGRQGGYGYT
TRBJ2-7	TRBD1	TRBV5-1	ASSANTPGQGYEQY
TRBJ2-3	TRBD2	TRBV4-2	ASSQELAGGPTTRTDTQY
TRBJ1-2	TRBD1	TRBV2	ASGQGRWDYGYT
TRBJ1-2	TRBD1	TRBV7-2	ASSLRNRDREDYGYT
TRBJ1-2	.	TRBV6-2/TRBV6-3	ASSPDSYGYT
TRBJ2-2	TRBD2	TRBV2	ASKTSGGSGELF
TRBJ1-2	.	TRBV19	ASSWAGFYGYT
TRBJ1-5	.	TRBV6-2/TRBV6-3	ASSYPGSQH
TRBJ1-6	.	TRBV27	ASSWSRGRNSPLH
TRBJ1-2	TRBD1	TRBV11-2	ASSSTRTGGIGYT
TRBJ1-1	.	TRBV11-2	ASSLGQMNTEAF
TRBJ1-1	TRBD1	TRBV7-8	ASSRASRQGAFLNTEAF
TRBJ1-5	.	TRBV27	ASSSGPIGQPQH
TRBJ1-3	.	TRBV5-6	ASSLGSAGNTIY
TRBJ1-1	.	TRBV10-3	AISGPAGVNTEAF
TRBJ2-7	TRBD2	TRBV19	ASSKSGGADIYEQY
TRBJ1-1	TRBD1	TRBV29-1	SVVQGAMNTEAF
TRBJ1-2	.	TRBV5-4	ASMDGAYGYT
TRBJ1-5	.	TRBV27	ASSFRGFNQPQH
TRBJ1-4	.	TRBV30	AWSVLGRGREKLF
TRBJ2-1	TRBD2	TRBV9	ASSPTSGGVLSYNEQF
TRBJ1-1	.	TRBV2	ASSVLGIGGTEAF
TRBJ1-4	TRBD1	TRBV11-1	ASSEQGARGEKLF
TRBJ1-3	TRBD1	TRBV6-1	ASSAKTGGGGNTIY
TRBJ1-2	TRBD1	TRBV5-4	ASSPRQGARGYT
TRBJ2-1	.	TRBV6-4	ASSLVAAFAYNEQF
TRBJ1-1	.	TRBV2	ASSRGIAEAF
TRBJ2-7	.	TRBV28	ASSSLDSPYEQY
TRBJ1-5	.	TRBV7-8	ASSLGFGVSNQPQH
TRBJ2-1	.	TRBV18	ASSGQGKHYNEQF
TRBJ1-6	.	TRBV25-1	ASSQTDRSPLH
TRBJ1-1	TRBD1	TRBV27	ASRGQGGGEAF
TRBJ1-1	.	TRBV5-1	ASSPTGWGTEAF
TRBJ1-2	.	TRBV5-4	ASSPDSHYGYT
TRBJ1-5	.	TRBV6-2/TRBV6-3	ASSLSRASNQPQH
TRBJ2-1	.	TRBV18	ASLHLSSYNEQF
TRBJ2-3	.	TRBV9	ASSVSSGLDTQY
TRBJ1-1	.	TRBV12-5	ASGLGTANTEAF
TRBJ2-1	.	TRBV5-1	ASSLDSGGRAAQF
TRBJ2-5	TRBD2	TRBV7-3	ASSFPKTGSGGVKETQY